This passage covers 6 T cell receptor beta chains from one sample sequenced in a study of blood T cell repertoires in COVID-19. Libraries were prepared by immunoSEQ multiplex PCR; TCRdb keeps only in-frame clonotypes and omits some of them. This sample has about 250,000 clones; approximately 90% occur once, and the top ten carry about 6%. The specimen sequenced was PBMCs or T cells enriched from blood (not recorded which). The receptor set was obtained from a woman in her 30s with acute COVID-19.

CDR3 loop: CAGGVQGAAGELFF. The CDR3 DNA reads as TGTGCCGGGGGGGTACAGGGGGCAGCCGGGGAGCTGTTTTTT. The chain is built from TRBV19 and TRBJ2-2; the match to TRBD1 covers 9 bases. The CDR3 spans 14 residues. The V and J ends lost 11 bases and 6 bases, in that order; junction bases with no gene match: 10. Germline-derived CDR1 and CDR2 are LNHDA and SQIVND (reference sequence).

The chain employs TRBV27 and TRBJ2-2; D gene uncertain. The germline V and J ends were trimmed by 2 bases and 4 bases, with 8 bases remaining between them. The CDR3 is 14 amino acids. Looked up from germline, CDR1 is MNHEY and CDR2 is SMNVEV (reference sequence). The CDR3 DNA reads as TGTGCCAGCAGTTTAAGTAGCTCCACCGGGGAGCTGTTTTTT. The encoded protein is CASSLSSSTGELFF.

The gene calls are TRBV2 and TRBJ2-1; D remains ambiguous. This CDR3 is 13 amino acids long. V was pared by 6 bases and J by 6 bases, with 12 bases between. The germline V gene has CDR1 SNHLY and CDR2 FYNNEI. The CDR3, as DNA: TGTGCCAGCAGCGAGCGACTGGTCAATGAGCAGTTCTTC. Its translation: CASSERLVNEQFF.

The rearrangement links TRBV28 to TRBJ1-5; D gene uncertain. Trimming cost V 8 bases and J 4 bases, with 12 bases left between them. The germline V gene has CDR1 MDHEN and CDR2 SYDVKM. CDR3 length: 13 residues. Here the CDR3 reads CASVTLRNQPQHF. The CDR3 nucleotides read TGTGCCAGCGTGACACTGAGAAATCAGCCCCAGCATTTT.

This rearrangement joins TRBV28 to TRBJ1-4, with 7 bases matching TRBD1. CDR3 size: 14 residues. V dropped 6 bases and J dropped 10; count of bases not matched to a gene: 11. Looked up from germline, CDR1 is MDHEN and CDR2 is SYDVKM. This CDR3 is CASRSGQVRVKLFF. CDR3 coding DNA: TGTGCCAGCAGAAGCGGACAGGTCAGGGTAAAACTGTTTTTT.

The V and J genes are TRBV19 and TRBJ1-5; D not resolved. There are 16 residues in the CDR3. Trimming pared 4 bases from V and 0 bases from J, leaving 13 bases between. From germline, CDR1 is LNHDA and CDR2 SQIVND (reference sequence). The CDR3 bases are TGTGCCAGTAGTAGGGCCAGGCCTTATAGCAATCAGCCCCAGCATTTT. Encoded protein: CASSRARPYSNQPQHF.